These 15 T cell receptor beta chains originate from one sample sequenced in a study of spatial heterogeneity in lung cancer. Documented time point: sample taken at primary tumor resection. Study results and limitations: Within tumors, counts of expanded alpha and beta TCRs tracked tumor mutation counts.

Their antigen targets remain unknown. TCRdb ran MiXCR on the 5' RACE reads and lists one entry per CDR3 protein. This sample has 2,000 to 2,500 distinct CDR3 sequences; roughly 8.9% occur once, and the top ten carry around 13%. The source was lung tumor tissue, collected at surgery. These receptors all stem from a male donor with early-stage non-small cell lung cancer.

V is TRBV27 and J is TRBJ2-7, with a weak D call TRBD1 (6 bases). Germline V gene data show CDR1 as MNHEY and CDR2 as SMNVEV (reference sequence). V lost 5 bases and J 3 bases, leaving 14 bases between the germline ends. The CDR3 spans 14 residues. The DNA for the CDR3 is TGTGCCAGCAGTCAACAGGGATCCCACTACGAGCAGTACTTC. Translating it yields CASSQQGSHYEQYF.

Relative to its sample, this clonotype is medium-sized (0.01 to 0.1%). The chain recombines TRBV20-1 with TRBJ2-7; a weak D match, TRBD2 (5 bases). The CDR3 consists of 13 residues. Deletions cut 3 bases from V and 2 bases from J, with 11 bases between. The V gene's germline CDR1 is DFQATT and CDR2 SNEGSKA (reference sequence). The CDR3: CSASSSSPYEQYF. The CDR3 DNA reads as TGCAGTGCTAGTTCTAGCAGCCCCTACGAGCAGTACTTC.

This clonotype is medium-sized within its sample. The rearrangement joins TRBV5-6 to TRBJ2-7; 11 bases line up with TRBD1. The J segment lost 7 bases and the V segment lost 1 base, leaving 7 bases of the junction unmatched. Germline V gives CDR1 SGHDT, CDR2 YYEEEE. The CDR3 spans 15 residues. The CDR3 DNA reads as TGTGCCAGCAGCTTGTTAGGACAGGGGGCGGATGAGCAGTACTTC. This sequence encodes CASSLLGQGADEQYF.

This clonotype was observed a handful of times. A much larger clone differs from this one at a single base, so this may be a read error. The rearrangement uses TRBV7-2 and TRBJ1-3; no definite D call. CDR1 and CDR2 (germline): SGHTA, FQGNSA. There are 15 residues in the CDR3. The DNA for the CDR3 is TGTGCCAGCAGCTTAGGGTTAGGCTCTGGAAACACCACATATTTT. Translating gives CASSLGLGSGNTTYF.

This clonotype was observed a handful of times. The rearrangement joins TRBV5-1 to TRBJ2-7; 10 positions agree with TRBD2. Germline V gives CDR1 SGHRS, CDR2 YFSETQ. The V gene end was trimmed by 0 bases and the J gene end by 2 bases; junction bases not matched to a gene: 2. The CDR3 covers 15 residues. CDR3: CASSLEAGGPYEQYF. In nucleotides, the CDR3 is TGCGCCAGCAGCTTGGAAGCGGGGGGGCCCTACGAGCAGTACTTC. Complete variable domain (other parts from reference TRBV5-1 and TRBJ2-7): KAGVTQTPRYLIKTRGQQVTLSCSPISGHRSVSWYQQTPGQGLQFLFEYFSETQRNKGNFPGRFSGRQFSNSRSEMNVSTLELGDSALYLCASSLEAGGPYEQYFGPGTRLTVT.

By frequency in the sample, this clonotype is medium-sized. The genes are TRBV4-3 and TRBJ2-2; possibly TRBD2 for D (7 bases). Trimming shortened V by 4 bases and J by 6 bases, and 18 bases separated the two germline ends. The germline CDR1 and CDR2 sequences are LGHNA and YSLEER. The length of the CDR3 is 16 residues. The CDR3 region is CASSLAGGREAGELFF. The CDR3 DNA reads TGCGCCAGCAGCCTTGCCGGGGGGCGCGAAGCCGGGGAGCTGTTTTTT.

Judged by abundance, this clonotype is medium-sized. The rearrangement uses TRBV30 and TRBJ2-5; the D is unclear. The germline V gene encodes CDR1 GTSNPN and CDR2 SVGIG (reference sequence). The length of the CDR3 is 12 residues. V lost 2 bases and J lost 4, with 8 bases in between. CDR3 bases: TGTGCCTGGAGTCGCCTATCAGAGACCCAGTACTTC. It specifies CAWSRLSETQYF.

This clonotype is medium-sized in the sample. The V gene is TRBV20-1, the J gene TRBJ1-5, with D perhaps matching TRBD1 (6 bases). CDR3 length equals 14 residues. Trimming stripped 3 bases from V and 4 bases from J, with 13 bases between. Germline-derived CDR1 and CDR2 are DFQATT and SNEGSKA (reference sequence). This CDR3 is CSASPEGGNQPQHF. The CDR3 nucleotides are TGCAGTGCTAGTCCGGAGGGGGGTAATCAGCCCCAGCATTTT.

By share, this clonotype ranks as medium-sized. The chain carries TRBV27 and TRBJ1-5; tentative D call: TRBD1 (5 bases). V lost 2 bases to trimming and J lost 6 bases, with 8 bases between them. CDR1 is MNHEY, CDR2 SMNVEV, per germline (reference sequence). This CDR3 is built from 13 residues. CDR3 DNA: TGTGCCAGCAGTTTACAGGGTAGTCAGCCCCAGCATTTT. Translation gives CASSLQGSQPQHF.

Within the sample, this clonotype is large (0.1 to 1%). The V call is TRBV6-1, the J call TRBJ2-5; 8 nucleotides match TRBD1. This CDR3 is 12 amino acids long. Unmatched junction bases numbered 7, after V lost 9 bases and J lost 7 bases. Germline V CDR1 and CDR2: MNHNS, SASEGT. The chain's CDR3 is CASIRGRGTQYF. CDR3 in DNA: TGTGCCAGTATCAGGGGGCGCGGGACCCAGTACTTC.

This clonotype is categorized as medium-sized (0.01 to 0.1%). The V call is TRBV5-1, the J call TRBJ2-5; D perhaps matches TRBD2 (6 bases). The CDR3 is 13 amino acids. Germline assignment: CDR1 SGHRS and CDR2 YFSETQ. Trimming took 4 bases from V and 4 from J, leaving 11 bases between them. The CDR3 bases are TGCGCCAGCAGCGGGGGACTGCCAGAGACCCAGTACTTC. Encoded protein: CASSGGLPETQYF. The variable domain in full, with the rest retrieved from reference TRBV5-1 and TRBJ2-5, is KAGVTQTPRYLIKTRGQQVTLSCSPISGHRSVSWYQQTPGQGLQFLFEYFSETQRNKGNFPGRFSGRQFSNSRSEMNVSTLELGDSALYLCASSGGLPETQYFGPGTRLLVL.

By sample fraction, this clonotype is large (0.1 to 1%). The gene calls are TRBV27 and TRBJ1-2; D possibly corresponds to TRBD1 (5 bases). The length of the CDR3 is 14 residues. V dropped 3 bases and J dropped 6 bases, with 14 bases sitting between them. Germline-derived CDR1 and CDR2 are MNHEY and SMNVEV (reference sequence). The chain's CDR3 is CASSFQPRTNGYTF. The CDR3 nucleotides read TGTGCCAGCAGTTTCCAACCACGGACAAATGGCTACACCTTC.

There are many counts of this clonotype. This chain links TRBV28 with TRBJ2-1; unclear D gene. The CDR3 is 10 amino acids. The ends were cut back, 8 bases at V and 5 bases at J, with 4 bases in the middle. Germline V gene sequence: CDR1 MDHEN, CDR2 SYDVKM. The CDR3 loop is CASGNNEQFF. The DNA of the CDR3 is TGTGCCAGCGGGAACAATGAGCAGTTCTTC.

In its sample, this clonotype ranks as medium-sized (0.01 to 0.1%). The CDR3 DNA reads as TGCAGTGCTAGAGCCTGGGGGGCTGGAGATACGCAGTATTTT. Amino acid sequence: CSARAWGAGDTQYF. The chain employs TRBV20-1 and TRBJ2-3, with D perhaps matching TRBD1 or TRBD2 (6 bases each). V lost 1 base and J lost 5, with 13 bases in between. The CDR3 covers 14 residues. CDR1 DFQATT and CDR2 SNEGSKA come from the germline V gene (reference sequence).

Judged by abundance, this clonotype is medium-sized. The junction departs from the called germline gene at one end, perhaps through a read error. J is TRBJ1-5 and V is TRBV27; 7 bases fit TRBD1. The CDR3 runs to 16 residues. Per germline, CDR1 MNHEY and CDR2 SMNVEV (reference sequence). The CDR3 reads CASSPRQGISNQPQHF. Written as DNA, the CDR3 is TGCGCCAGCAGTCCTCGACAGGGTATAAGCAATCAGCCCCAGCATTTT.